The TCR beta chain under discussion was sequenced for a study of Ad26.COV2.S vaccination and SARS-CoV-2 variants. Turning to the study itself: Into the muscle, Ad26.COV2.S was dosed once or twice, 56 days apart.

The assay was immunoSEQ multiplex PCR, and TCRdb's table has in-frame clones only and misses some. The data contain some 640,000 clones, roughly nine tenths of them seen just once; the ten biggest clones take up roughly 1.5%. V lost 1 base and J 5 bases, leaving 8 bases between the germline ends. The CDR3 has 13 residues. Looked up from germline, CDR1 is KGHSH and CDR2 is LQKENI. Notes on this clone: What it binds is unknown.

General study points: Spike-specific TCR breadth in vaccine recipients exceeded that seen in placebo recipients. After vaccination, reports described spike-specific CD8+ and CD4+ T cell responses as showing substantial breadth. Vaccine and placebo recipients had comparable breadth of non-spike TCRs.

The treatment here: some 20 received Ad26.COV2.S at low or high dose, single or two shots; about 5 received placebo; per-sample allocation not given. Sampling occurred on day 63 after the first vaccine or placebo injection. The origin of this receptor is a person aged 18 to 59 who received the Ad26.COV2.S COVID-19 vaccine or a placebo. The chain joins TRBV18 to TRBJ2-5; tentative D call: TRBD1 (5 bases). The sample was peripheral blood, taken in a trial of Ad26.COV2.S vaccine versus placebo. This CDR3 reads CASSPQGWETQYF. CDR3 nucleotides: TGTGCCAGCTCACCACAGGGGTGGGAGACCCAGTACTTC.